The 9 T cell receptor beta chains below come from one sample, sequenced in a study of OX40 agonist ivuxolimab in advanced cancers. The data were produced by immunoSEQ multiplex PCR, yet TCRdb's version contains in-frame clones alone and is incomplete. This table holds more than 45,000 clones, roughly 83% found once. This specimen was CD4+ or CD8+ T cells sorted from blood, taken in a trial of the OX40 agonist ivuxolimab. The receptors derive from an adult with an advanced solid tumor such as melanoma, head and neck, liver or kidney cancer.

The rearrangement links TRBV9 to TRBJ2-7, with 8 bases matching TRBD2. Germline lookup yields CDR1 SGDLS and CDR2 YYNGEE. The CDR3 covers 15 residues. J was trimmed by 2 bases and V by 0 bases; bases with no gene match: 4. CDR3 DNA sequence: TGTGCCAGCAGCGTAGAAGCGGGGGAAACCTACGAGCAGTACTTC. It yields the protein CASSVEAGETYEQYF.

The chain combines TRBV7-3 with TRBJ2-2; the match to TRBD1 covers 8 bases. The CDR3 covers 15 residues. J lost 5 bases, V lost 1 base, and 3 bases had no gene match. Per the germline V gene, CDR1 is SGHTA and CDR2 is FQGTGA. Here the CDR3 reads CASSLMQGATGELFF. The CDR3 DNA reads TGTGCCAGCAGCTTAATGCAGGGGGCAACCGGGGAGCTGTTTTTT. The variable domain in full, with the rest retrieved from reference TRBV7-3 and TRBJ2-2, is GAGVSQTPSNKVTEKGKYVELRCDPISGHTALYWYRQSLGQGPEFLIYFQGTGAADDSGLPNDRFFAVRPEGSVSTLKIQRTERGDSAVYLCASSLMQGATGELFFGEGSRLTVL.

This clone showed up just once. The chain links TRBV9 to TRBJ2-3, with 8 bases identical to TRBD2. Trimming removed 0 bases from V and 4 bases from J; junction bases left unmatched: 13. The CDR3 runs to 18 residues. Per germline, CDR1 SGDLS and CDR2 YYNGEE. The CDR3 region is CASSVAGGGRFTADTQYF. CDR3 sequence (DNA): TGTGCCAGCAGCGTAGCGGGGGGGGGCCGTTTCACGGCAGATACGCAGTATTTT.

For this clone: Other DNA sequences in the same sample also yield this CDR3. This rearrangement joins TRBV11-3 to TRBJ2-1, with 7 bases lining up with TRBD2. CDR3 length equals 16 residues. CDR1 and CDR2 (germline): SGHNT, YENEEA. With V trimmed by 2 bases and J by 6 bases, 10 bases remained unmatched. CDR3 nucleotides: TGTGCCAGCAGCTTACTCCGACTAGCAAAGGGCAATGAGCAGTTCTTC. Residues: CASSLLRLAKGNEQFF.

This clone was detected only a few times. V and J are TRBV27 and TRBJ1-5; the D gene is possibly TRBD1 (5 bases). Trimming pared 7 bases from V and 5 bases from J, leaving 21 bases between. Germline V gives CDR1 MNHEY, CDR2 SMNVEV (reference sequence). The CDR3 length is 16 residues. CDR3 loop: CASMGGGASFHQPQHF. The DNA of the CDR3 is TGTGCCAGCATGGGCGGAGGGGCATCGTTTCATCAGCCCCAGCATTTT.

The chain carries TRBV11-3 and TRBJ2-3; D may be TRBD2 (6 bases). Germline V gene sequence: CDR1 SGHNT, CDR2 YENEEA. The CDR3 is 13 residues long. V was clipped by 5 bases and J by 4 bases, with 10 bases between them. The CDR3 region has the DNA TGTGCCAGCAGCACGGGGGTAGCAGATACGCAGTATTTT. Amino acids: CASSTGVADTQYF. The whole variable domain, remainder taken from reference TRBV11-3 and TRBJ2-3, is EAGVVQSPRYKIIEKKQPVAFWCNPISGHNTLYWYLQNLGQGPELLIRYENEEAVDDSQLPKDRFSAERLKGVDSTLKIQPAELGDSAVYLCASSTGVADTQYFGPGTRLTVL.

This clone was picked up a small number of times. This sequence joins TRBV9 and TRBJ1-4, with D maybe TRBD1 (5 bases). V was pared by 7 bases and J by 3 bases, with 19 bases between. Germline CDR1 SGDLS, CDR2 YYNGEE. The CDR3 extends over 16 amino acids. The CDR3 region has the DNA TGTGCCAGCCTCCAAGGGGCCAAAAGGTCTAATGAAAAACTGTTTTTT. It is translated as CASLQGAKRSNEKLFF.

The chain couples TRBV30 to TRBJ1-2; the D gene is possibly TRBD1 (5 bases). The germline CDR1 and CDR2 sequences are GTSNPN and SVGIG (reference sequence). V was shortened by 0 bases and J by 3 bases, with 17 bases between the two germline ends. The CDR3 covers 16 residues. Here the CDR3 DNA reads TGTGCCTGGAGTGTAGACAGCGAGAGAGTGGACTATGGCTACACCTTC. Translated: CAWSVDSERVDYGYTF. Full variable domain (outside the CDR3, taken from reference TRBV30 and TRBJ1-2): SQTIHQWPATLVQPVGSPLSLECTVEGTSNPNLYWYRQAAGRGLQLLFYSVGIGQISSEVPQNLSASRPQDRQFILSSKKLLLSDSGFYLCAWSVDSERVDYGYTFGSGTRLTVV.

J is TRBJ2-1 and V is TRBV19; TRBD2 matches 7 bases. Unmatched junction bases numbered 7, after V lost 3 bases and J lost 8 bases. The germline V gene has CDR1 LNHDA and CDR2 SQIVND (reference sequence). The CDR3 contains 14 residues. The CDR3 nucleotides read TGTGCCAGTAGTATGGGGCGGGGGTTTGATGAGCAGTTCTTC. This gives the protein CASSMGRGFDEQFF.